The 27 T cell receptor beta chains listed next were all sequenced from one sample in a study of blood T cells in healthy people across ages. Using a J-beta primer mix together with a sample-barcoded 5' primer, a second PCR was run for roughly 7 to 11 cycles. TCRdb itself ran the 5' RACE reads through MiXCR, one entry per CDR3 protein. The sample lists approximately 1.5 million distinct CDR3 sequences, roughly 30% occurring once. Sample: blood. Receptors were obtained from a young woman in good health.

In this sample, this clonotype turned up many times. This chain joins TRBV20-1 and TRBJ2-3; D gene uncertain. The V and J ends lost 6 bases and 6 bases respectively, with 16 bases between them. This CDR3 is built from 13 residues. Germline V gene data show CDR1 as DFQATT and CDR2 as SNEGSKA (reference sequence). This CDR3 is CSAKPSSSDTQYF. The CDR3 DNA follows: TGCAGTGCCAAACCCTCCTCTTCGGATACGCAGTATTTT.

This chain joins TRBV20-1 and TRBJ2-7; TRBD2 might be the D (5 bases). The CDR3 loop spans 15 amino acids. Germline V gene data show CDR1 as DFQATT and CDR2 as SNEGSKA (reference sequence). The V end lost 0 bases, the J end lost 5 bases, and 17 bases lay between the germline ends. The CDR3 region has the DNA TGCAGTGCTAGAGATTCAAGGCAGGAGGCCCACGAGCAGTACTTC. Translation gives CSARDSRQEAHEQYF.

This chain connects TRBV9 to TRBJ2-3, with D perhaps TRBD1 or TRBD2 (6 bases each). Trimming removed 4 bases at V and 10 bases at J, with 16 bases between. The CDR3 loop spans 13 amino acids. The V gene's germline CDR1 is SGDLS and CDR2 YYNGEE. The DNA of the CDR3 is TGTGCCAGCAGCCCGAGGGGGGTTGGTGCGCAGTATTTT. Residues: CASSPRGVGAQYF.

This clonotype was observed a handful of times. The chain joins TRBV4-2 to TRBJ2-7; D gene unclear. The CDR3 contains 14 residues. Germline V gives CDR1 LGHNA, CDR2 YNFKEQ. Between the trimmed V and J ends, which lost 2 bases and 0 bases, there was a span of 8 bases. In nucleotides, the CDR3 is TGTGCCAGCAGCCAATACGTCAGCTCCTACGAGCAGTACTTC. This sequence encodes CASSQYVSSYEQYF.

The rearrangement links TRBV7-9 to TRBJ2-7, with D perhaps matching TRBD2 (6 bases). The CDR3 spans 16 residues. Germline V gene data show CDR1 as SEHNR and CDR2 as FQNEAQ (reference sequence). The V gene lost 2 bases and the J gene lost 0 bases, with 14 bases spanning the gap. CDR3 bases: TGTGCCAGCAGCTTAAGAAGCGGGCCCAGCTCCTACGAGCAGTACTTC. Translation: CASSLRSGPSSYEQYF.

This clonotype has only a few counts. The rearrangement links TRBV27 to TRBJ2-3, with a possible D match to TRBD2 (6 bases). The ends were cut back, 8 bases at V and 3 bases at J, with 18 bases in the middle. CDR1 MNHEY and CDR2 SMNVEV come from the germline V gene (reference sequence). This CDR3 has 15 residues. The CDR3 coding sequence is TGTGCCAGCGGGGAACTAGCTCGGCGTACAGATACGCAGTATTTT. Translated, it gives CASGELARRTDTQYF.

This clonotype was found a few times. The chain couples TRBV29-1 to TRBJ1-1; D ambiguous. The germline V and J ends were trimmed by 1 base and 7 bases, with 10 bases remaining between them. CDR1 SQVTM and CDR2 ANQGSEA come from the germline V gene. This CDR3 comprises 12 residues. CDR3 amino acids: CSVEGRGSEAFF. CDR3 nucleotides: TGCAGCGTTGAAGGAAGAGGCAGTGAAGCTTTCTTT.

This clonotype has just a few counts. The genes are TRBV27 and TRBJ1-4; weak D call: TRBD1 (6 bases). CDR1 is MNHEY and CDR2 is SMNVEV in the germline V gene (reference sequence). The CDR3 sequence is 14 residues long. V lost 0 bases to trimming and J lost 10 bases, with 12 bases between them. In DNA, the CDR3 is TGTGCCAGCAGTTTATCAGGGGGGATTGGAAAACTGTTTTTT. It is translated as CASSLSGGIGKLFF.

The chain has TRBV29-1 and TRBJ2-2; TRBD2 matches 14 bases. The germline CDR1 and CDR2 sequences are SQVTM and ANQGSEA. This CDR3 region has 14 residues. V shed 5 bases, J shed 8 bases, and the junction held 4 bases outside the gene matches. The CDR3 nucleotides read TGCAGCGTTCTAGGACTAGCGGGAGGTGGGGAGCTGTTTTTT. Translated: CSVLGLAGGGELFF.

This clonotype was detected only a few times. This rearrangement joins TRBV4-1 to TRBJ2-7, with TRBD1 as a possible D gene (5 bases). V lost 0 bases, J lost 3 bases, and 6 bases lay in between. Per germline, CDR1 MGHRA and CDR2 YSYEKL. The CDR3 is 13 amino acids. The chain's CDR3 is CASSQETVYEQYF. The CDR3 coding sequence is TGCGCCAGCAGCCAAGAGACAGTCTACGAGCAGTACTTC.

In its sample, this clonotype was seen many times. One end of the junction fails to match germline, which may point to a read error. V and J are TRBV18 and TRBJ2-5, with 7 nucleotides matching TRBD2. CDR1 KGHSH and CDR2 LQKENI come from the germline V gene. The CDR3 loop spans 13 amino acids. CDR3 amino acids: CASSPGLQETQYF. The CDR3 DNA reads TGCGCCAGCAGTCCGGGACTACAAGAGACCCAGTACTTC.

The genes are TRBV7-9 and TRBJ2-7; tentative D call: TRBD2 (7 bases). From germline, CDR1 is SEHNR and CDR2 FQNEAQ (reference sequence). Trimming pared 5 bases from V and 5 bases from J, leaving 22 bases between. The length of the CDR3 is 16 residues. CDR3 region: CASSPRGAGVIHEQYF. CDR3 nucleotides: TGTGCCAGCAGCCCCCGGGGGGCGGGAGTAATCCACGAGCAGTACTTC.

This clonotype appeared once. The rearrangement joins TRBV15 to TRBJ2-7; 7 bases line up with TRBD2. The V gene end was trimmed by 3 bases and the J gene end by 10 bases; junction bases not matched to a gene: 12. Germline-derived CDR1 and CDR2 are LNHNV and YYDKDF (reference sequence). This CDR3 has 14 amino acids. The CDR3 region is CATSRELGGEAQYF. The CDR3 bases are TGTGCCACCAGCAGGGAATTGGGGGGGGAGGCCCAGTACTTC.

This clonotype was counted a few times. The V and J genes are TRBV20-1 and TRBJ2-7; D is unclear. The V gene lost 4 bases and the J gene lost 3 bases, with 19 bases spanning the gap. The germline gives CDR1 DFQATT, CDR2 SNEGSKA (reference sequence). This CDR3 comprises 15 residues. CDR3 bases: TGCAGTGCTAACCCCGGTGGGTCGTGGGACTACGAGCAGTACTTC. Its protein is CSANPGGSWDYEQYF.

The chain combines TRBV10-3 with TRBJ2-1; TRBD2 might be the D (5 bases). The CDR3 has 16 residues. V was clipped by 6 bases and J by 0 bases, with 15 bases between them. Germline-derived CDR1 and CDR2 are ENHRY and SYGVKD. CDR3 loop: CAISPERGSSYNEQFF. The CDR3 DNA reads TGTGCCATCAGCCCGGAGCGTGGGAGCTCCTACAATGAGCAGTTCTTC.

The CDR3: CASSTDRAVAEGAYEQYF. In DNA form, the CDR3 reads TGTGCCAGCAGTACTGACAGGGCGGTGGCGGAGGGGGCCTACGAGCAGTACTTC. The chain is built from TRBV7-9 and TRBJ2-7, with a possible D match to TRBD1 (7 bases). The CDR3 has 18 amino acids. Trimming took off 6 bases at V and 2 bases at J, with 26 bases between the two ends. Germline-derived CDR1 and CDR2 are SEHNR and FQNEAQ (reference sequence).

This clonotype was observed a handful of times. V is TRBV3-1 and J is TRBJ2-4; tentative D call: TRBD2 (6 bases). CDR3 length: 13 amino acids. The V gene lost 3 bases and the J gene lost 3 bases, with 6 bases spanning the gap. The germline gives CDR1 LGHDT, CDR2 YNNKEL (reference sequence). CDR3 bases: TGTGCCAGCAGCCAGGGAGGCAAAAACATTCAGTACTTC. It codes for CASSQGGKNIQYF.

The V call is TRBV6-6, the J call TRBJ1-5; weak D call: TRBD1 (5 bases). There are 14 residues in the CDR3. V lost 6 bases and J 7 bases, leaving 16 bases between the germline ends. Germline loops: CDR1 MNHNY, CDR2 SVGAGI (reference sequence). CDR3 region: CASRPGTASQPQHF. As DNA, the CDR3 is TGTGCCAGCAGGCCTGGGACCGCTTCCCAGCCCCAGCATTTT.

This clonotype has just a few counts. The J gene is TRBJ2-7, the V gene TRBV5-1; 9 bases fit TRBD2. The germline gives CDR1 SGHRS, CDR2 YFSETQ. There are 15 residues in the CDR3. V trimming: 2 bases; J trimming: 3 bases; junction bases outside the gene matches: 6. The DNA of the CDR3 is TGCGCCAGCAGCTTTTCGTCAGCGGGGGGCTACGAGCAGTACTTC. Protein product: CASSFSSAGGYEQYF. Combining the CDR3 with reference TRBV5-1 and TRBJ2-7 gives the whole variable domain KAGVTQTPRYLIKTRGQQVTLSCSPISGHRSVSWYQQTPGQGLQFLFEYFSETQRNKGNFPGRFSGRQFSNSRSEMNVSTLELGDSALYLCASSFSSAGGYEQYFGPGTRLTVT.

V is TRBV20-1 and J is TRBJ2-7; tentative D call: TRBD2 (5 bases). There are 15 residues in the CDR3. Per germline, CDR1 DFQATT and CDR2 SNEGSKA (reference sequence). The germline V and J ends were trimmed by 1 base and 0 bases, with 13 bases remaining between them. The CDR3 sequence: CSARASWRSSYEQYF. The CDR3 DNA sequence: TGCAGTGCTAGAGCCTCCTGGAGGAGCTCCTACGAGCAGTACTTC.

The chain employs TRBV5-1 and TRBJ2-7; D remains unclear. The CDR3 runs 13 residues. Trimming removed 4 bases from V and 9 bases from J, with 17 bases in between. In germline, CDR1 is SGHRS, CDR2 YFSETQ. The DNA of the CDR3 is TGCGCCAGCAGCGATGGGTTAATCCTCGGGCAGTACTTC. Translated, it gives CASSDGLILGQYF.

This chain uses TRBV7-2 with TRBJ2-5; D perhaps matches TRBD1 (5 bases). CDR3 length: 15 amino acids. V lost 5 bases to trimming and J lost 11 bases, with 24 bases between them. Germline values: CDR1 SGHTA, CDR2 FQGNSA. This CDR3 reads CASSTPGRASYGQYF. The CDR3 nucleotides are TGTGCCAGCAGCACACCGGGCAGGGCGTCCTACGGGCAGTACTTC.

This clonotype was recorded a few times. The chain links TRBV20-1 to TRBJ1-5; possibly TRBD1 for D (5 bases). Per germline, CDR1 DFQATT and CDR2 SNEGSKA (reference sequence). The germline V and J ends were trimmed by 0 bases and 3 bases, with 15 bases remaining between them. The CDR3 sequence is 16 residues long. The DNA for the CDR3 is TGCAGTGCTAGAGATCTTGTAGGGGAGAACAATCAGCCCCAGCATTTT. As protein: CSARDLVGENNQPQHF.

There are a few counts of this clonotype. The chain carries TRBV20-1 and TRBJ2-7, with 11 positions matching TRBD2. The J call may be mistaken, given a closer DNA end match to TRBJ2-5. CDR1 and CDR2 from the germline V gene are DFQATT and SNEGSKA (reference sequence). This CDR3 has 17 amino acids. The DNA for the CDR3 is TGCAGTGCTAGGCCCTTACTAGCGGGAGAACGTCACGAGACCCAGTACTTC. This sequence encodes CSARPLLAGERHETQYF.

A word on this clonotype: The junction shows a germline mismatch at one end, possibly a read error. This sequence joins TRBV18 and TRBJ1-2; D is uncertain. The CDR3 totals 14 residues. Germline assignment: CDR1 KGHSH and CDR2 LQKENI. The CDR3 bases are TGTGCCAGCTCACCAACGCGGGAGAACTATGGTTACACCTTC. This codes for CASSPTRENYGYTF.

The chain links TRBV20-1 to TRBJ2-3; TRBD2 matches at 13 bases. Germline V lookup: CDR1 DFQATT, CDR2 SNEGSKA (reference sequence). The trim removed 5 bases at V and 6 bases at J, leaving 8 bases unmatched. This CDR3 comprises 15 residues. Written as DNA, the CDR3 is TGCAGTGCTTTCGGACTAGCGGGGGTTTTCGATACGCAGTATTTT. As protein: CSAFGLAGVFDTQYF.

This rearrangement joins TRBV9 to TRBJ2-1, with TRBD2 as a possible D gene (5 bases). In germline, CDR1 is SGDLS, CDR2 YYNGEE. With 0 bases removed from V and 5 bases from J, the gap between germline ends came to 12 bases. CDR3 length equals 15 residues. The CDR3 region is CASSVGLAANNEQFF. CDR3 DNA sequence: TGTGCCAGCAGCGTAGGTCTAGCTGCCAACAATGAGCAGTTCTTC. Using reference TRBV9 and TRBJ2-1 for the parts outside the CDR3, the full variable domain is DSGVTQTPKHLITATGQRVTLRCSPRSGDLSVYWYQQSLDQGLQFLIQYYNGEERAKGNILERFSAQQFPDLHSELNLSSLELGDSALYFCASSVGLAANNEQFFGPGTRLTVL.